This T cell receptor beta chain was recorded in a study of OX40 agonist ivuxolimab in advanced cancers. About the investigation overall: Ivuxolimab, which targeted the costimulatory receptor OX40 (CD134), was an agonistic, fully human IgG2 monoclonal antibody. Intravenous ivuxolimab was administered to patients every 2 weeks at six dose levels: 0.01, 0.1, 0.3, 1.5, 3 and 10 mg/kg. Among the approximately 50 dose-escalation patients, around 19 had hepatocellular carcinoma, about 15 melanoma, 9 renal cell carcinoma and 9 head and neck cancer. The dose-escalation cohort was about 83% male with a mean age of 60 years, ranging from about 23 to 85. Patients were allowed to have had prior anti-PD-1, anti-PD-L1 or anti-CTLA-4 therapy, and approximately 41% of the dose-escalation patients had previously received checkpoint inhibitors. Partial responses occurred in three dose-escalation patients, of whom one had hepatocellular carcinoma and two had cutaneous melanoma. Peripheral TCRbeta sequencing aimed to test whether ivuxolimab altered TCR sequence diversity and caused clonal T-cell expansion. The paper reports the monotherapy dose-escalation portion (N ≈ 50 patients) of the phase I ivuxolimab trial.

Notes on this clone: The clone's antigen remains unknown. No quality values exist for individual bases; no much larger clone is one base distant.

Patients with a history of autoimmune disease or receiving systemic immunosuppression were excluded from the trial. In every dose cohort, peripheral blood was drawn for TCR sequencing at baseline, cycle 4 day 1, and cycle 7 day 1. The samples were drawn from a first-in-human, open-label, multicenter phase I dose-escalation trial of ivuxolimab. Adults with locally advanced or metastatic melanoma, renal cell carcinoma, hepatocellular carcinoma or head and neck squamous cell carcinoma were enrolled in the trial. Before TCR sequencing, CD4+ T cells and CD8+ T cells from peripheral blood were sorted into separate populations. To sequence the TCRbeta CDR3 region, genomic DNA was isolated from the sorted cells. The immunoSEQ Assay was used to sequence the TCRbeta CDR3 regions. The table was pulled from immuneACCESS by TCRdb, which kept in-frame rearrangements only. Such tables lose some clones; where checked, under half of the loss comes from unresolved V genes, and the rest has no known cause. The sample records fewer than 10,000 clones, around 92% of which are singletons. 9.5% to 15% of the sample is held by the ten biggest clonotypes.

Broader findings and caveats from the paper: Low levels of normalized T-cell clonal expansion were also seen in some nonresponding patients. Antigen specificity was not determined for the clonally expanded peripheral T cells. After ivuxolimab, expanded clones were on average more numerous among CD8+ T cells than among CD4+ T cells. In the 0.1-3.0 mg/kg groups, partial responders had among the lowest normalized peripheral clonal expansion, particularly in CD8+ T cells. At doses of 0.1 to 3.0 mg/kg, clonal expansion of both CD4+ and CD8+ blood T cells was observed from baseline to week 6.

V drops 3 bases and J drops 1 base, leaving 6 bases in between. CDR1 and CDR2 are drawn from the germline V gene: SGHRS, YFSETQ. There are 13 amino acids in the CDR3, from cysteine to phenylalanine inclusive. Only the CDR3 region is kept as DNA, spanning 39 bases read in frame from base 1. The source was CD4+ or CD8+ T cells sorted from blood, collected in a trial of the OX40 agonist ivuxolimab. The sequence was collected from an adult with an advanced solid tumor such as melanoma, head and neck, liver or kidney cancer. The chain was built from TRBV5-1 and TRBJ2-3; the D gene cannot be named for sure. In nucleotides, the sequence is TGCGCCAGCAGCTCCGCCGGCACAGATACGCAGTATTTT. Its amino acids are CASSSAGTDTQYF.